These T cell receptor beta chains were read from a single sample in a study of T cell repertoires in aging, cancer and after chemotherapy. TCRdb ran MiXCR on the multiplex PCR reads and lists one entry per CDR3 protein. The sample contains 2,500 or so distinct CDR3 sequences, about 20% of which appear only once. The sample comprised blood. The receptors here all came from a human donor with a blood cancer. The conserved cysteine and the conserved F or W are not part of the CDR3 here.

V: TRBV7-2; CDR3: ASSPTLHPRETQY
V: TRBV5-1; CDR3: ASSRDGLPYNEQF
V: TRBV14; CDR3: ASSKYRGPEQY
V: TRBV20-1; CDR3: SARDIAGGGGAQY
V: TRBV24-1; CDR3: ATSDPSGEYQETQY
V: TRBV28; CDR3: ASRYDRLSSYEQY
V: TRBV6-5; CDR3: ASKTGDQPQH
V: TRBV5-6; CDR3: ASSPVDRSMNTEAF
V: TRBV20-1; CDR3: SATGGRAYYNEQF
V: TRBV28; CDR3: ASSLSYHGYT
V: TRBV12-3/TRBV12-4; CDR3: ASSPGQAVGYEQY
V: TRBV28; CDR3: ASSLNTGNTGELF
V: TRBV6-1; CDR3: ASSVEKTDTQY
V: TRBV29-1; CDR3: SVELAGQETQY
V: TRBV10-3; CDR3: AISESIDQPQH
V: TRBV7-2; CDR3: ASSSPSYNEQF
V: TRBV20-1; CDR3: SARSSWNTEAF
V: TRBV6-5; CDR3: ASRNKLEQGELAFNNSPLH
V: TRBV7-9; CDR3: ASSSQETQY
V: TRBV6-1; CDR3: ASSEASRVGNNQPQH
V: TRBV27; CDR3: ASSYSFSPRSHY
V: TRBV12-3/TRBV12-4; CDR3: ASSRTSGRVETDTQY
V: TRBV27; CDR3: ASSIKINYEQY
V: TRBV7-9; CDR3: ASSQVSPASTDTQY
V: TRBV11-2; CDR3: ASSPPPPAVKKERAGELF
V: TRBV6-2/TRBV6-3; CDR3: ASSSRRGVGDGYT
V: TRBV11-1; CDR3: ASSLHSGREDTGELF
V: TRBV6-5; CDR3: ASSRSTSTYEQY
V: TRBV18; CDR3: ASKTGQNTEAF